There are many counts of the clone carrying this TCR beta chain. The data stem from a study of T cells after posttransplantation cyclophosphamide. The CDR3 spans 13 residues. CDR1 is LNHDA and CDR2 is SQIVND in the germline V gene (reference sequence). V was clipped by 11 bases and J by 2 bases; unmatched bases: 6. The data were produced by immunoSEQ multiplex PCR, yet TCRdb's version contains in-frame clones alone and is incomplete. This sample has approximately 34,000 clones, each found more than once. Sequenced input: PBMCs. This chain connects TRBV19 to TRBJ2-3, with TRBD1 matching over 8 bases. The source is a woman between 45 and 60 years old in good health and a related stem cell transplant donor. DNA of the CDR3: TGTGCCTCTGCGGACAGGGCCACAGATACGCAGTATTTT. It translates to CASADRATDTQYF.